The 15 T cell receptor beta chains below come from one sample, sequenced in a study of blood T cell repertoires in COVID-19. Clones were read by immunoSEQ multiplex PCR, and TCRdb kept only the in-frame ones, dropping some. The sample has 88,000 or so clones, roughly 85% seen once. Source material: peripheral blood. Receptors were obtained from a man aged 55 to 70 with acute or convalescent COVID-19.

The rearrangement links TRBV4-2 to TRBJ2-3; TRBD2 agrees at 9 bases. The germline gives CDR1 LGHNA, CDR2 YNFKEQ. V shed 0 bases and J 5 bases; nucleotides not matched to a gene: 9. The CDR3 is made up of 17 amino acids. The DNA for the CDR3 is TGTGCCAGCAGCCAAGAAAGTCGTAGCGGGAGAGGAGATACGCAGTATTTT. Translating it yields CASSQESRSGRGDTQYF.

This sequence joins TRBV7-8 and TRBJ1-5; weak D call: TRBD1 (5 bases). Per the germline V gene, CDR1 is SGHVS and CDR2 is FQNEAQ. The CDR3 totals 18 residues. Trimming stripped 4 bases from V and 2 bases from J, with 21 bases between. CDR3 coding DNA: TGTGCCAGCAGCTCCCGCAGTAGGGCAGGGTATGGCAATCAGCCCCAGCATTTT. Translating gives CASSSRSRAGYGNQPQHF. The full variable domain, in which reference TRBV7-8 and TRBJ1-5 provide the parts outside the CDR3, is GAGVSQSPRYKVAKRGQDVALRCDPISGHVSLFWYQQALGQGPEFLTYFQNEAQLDKSGLPSDRFFAERPEGSVSTLKIQRTQQEDSAVYLCASSSRSRAGYGNQPQHFGDGTRLSIL.

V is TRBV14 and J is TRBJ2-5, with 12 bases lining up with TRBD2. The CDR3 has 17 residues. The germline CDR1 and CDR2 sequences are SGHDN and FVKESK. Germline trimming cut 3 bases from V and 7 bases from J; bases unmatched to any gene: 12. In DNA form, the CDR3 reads TGTGCCAGCAGCCACCTTCTAGCGGGAGGGCCTATTTGGACCCAGTACTTC. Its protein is CASSHLLAGGPIWTQYF.

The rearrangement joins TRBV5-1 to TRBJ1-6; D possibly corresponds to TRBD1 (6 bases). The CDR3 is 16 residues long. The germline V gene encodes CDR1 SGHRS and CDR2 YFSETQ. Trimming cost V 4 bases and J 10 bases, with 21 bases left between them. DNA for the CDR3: TGCGCCAGCAGCCCCCTAGGGGTGGGGGCGGAATCACCCCTCCACTTT. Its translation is CASSPLGVGAESPLHF.

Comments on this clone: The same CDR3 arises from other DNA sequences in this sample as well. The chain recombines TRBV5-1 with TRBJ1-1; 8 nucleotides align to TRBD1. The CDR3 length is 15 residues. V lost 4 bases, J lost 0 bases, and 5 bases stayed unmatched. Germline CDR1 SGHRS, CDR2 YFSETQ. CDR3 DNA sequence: TGCGCCAGCAGCCTCCGACAGGGGATGAACACTGAAGCTTTCTTT. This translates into CASSLRQGMNTEAFF.

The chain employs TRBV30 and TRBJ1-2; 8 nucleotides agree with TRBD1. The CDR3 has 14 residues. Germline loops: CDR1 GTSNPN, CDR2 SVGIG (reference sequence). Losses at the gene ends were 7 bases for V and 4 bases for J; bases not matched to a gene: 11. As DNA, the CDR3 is TGTGCCTCCCCGGACAGGGAGACTGGCTATGGCTACACCTTC. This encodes CASPDRETGYGYTF.

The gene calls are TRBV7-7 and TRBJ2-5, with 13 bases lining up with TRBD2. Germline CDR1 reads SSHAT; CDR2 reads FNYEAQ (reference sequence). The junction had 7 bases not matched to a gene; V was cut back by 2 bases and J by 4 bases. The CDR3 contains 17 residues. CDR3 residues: CASSLHTSGRGIETQYF. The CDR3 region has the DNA TGTGCCAGCAGCTTACATACTAGCGGGAGGGGAATAGAGACCCAGTACTTC.

In DNA, the CDR3 is TGTGCCAGCAGCCCCAATCGGGGCAGGGGTAAGGACGAGCAGTACTTC. Translating it yields CASSPNRGRGKDEQYF. The chain has TRBV7-8 and TRBJ2-7, with D possibly TRBD1 on 6 matching bases. CDR1 is SGHVS, CDR2 FQNEAQ, per germline. Trimming shortened V by 5 bases and J by 5 bases, and 22 bases separated the two germline ends. The CDR3 length is 16 residues.

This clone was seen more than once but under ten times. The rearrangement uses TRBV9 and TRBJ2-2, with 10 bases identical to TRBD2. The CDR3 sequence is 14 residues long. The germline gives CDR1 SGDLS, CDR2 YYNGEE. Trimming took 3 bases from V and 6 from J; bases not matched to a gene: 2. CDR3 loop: CASSAGLAPGELFF. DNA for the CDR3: TGTGCCAGCAGCGCGGGACTAGCGCCCGGGGAGCTGTTTTTT.

In nucleotides, the CDR3 is TGTGCCAGCAGCCTCACCACCGGACTAGCGGGAGCCGGGGAGCTGTTTTTT. Translated, it gives CASSLTTGLAGAGELFF. The rearrangement links TRBV7-6 to TRBJ2-2, with 13 bases identical to TRBD2. There are 17 residues in the CDR3. Trimming cost V 5 bases and J 6 bases; bases outside gene matches: 9. Germline assignment: CDR1 SGHVS and CDR2 FNYEAQ.

The CDR3 here is CASSSGTVHTIYF. The DNA for the CDR3 is TGTGCCAGCAGCTCCGGGACAGTGCACACCATATATTTT. The chain uses TRBV9 and TRBJ1-3; 7 bases are a match to TRBD1. Germline CDR1 and CDR2: SGDLS and YYNGEE. The CDR3 runs 13 residues. V gave up 4 bases and J gave up 8 bases; unmatched junction bases: 6.

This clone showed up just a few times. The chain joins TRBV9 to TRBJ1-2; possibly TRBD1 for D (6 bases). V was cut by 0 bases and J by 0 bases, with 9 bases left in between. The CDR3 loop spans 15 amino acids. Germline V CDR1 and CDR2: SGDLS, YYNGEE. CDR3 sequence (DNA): TGTGCCAGCAGCGTAGCTGGACAGTCTAACTATGGCTACACCTTC. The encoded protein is CASSVAGQSNYGYTF. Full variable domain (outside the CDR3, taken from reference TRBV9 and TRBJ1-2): DSGVTQTPKHLITATGQRVTLRCSPRSGDLSVYWYQQSLDQGLQFLIQYYNGEERAKGNILERFSAQQFPDLHSELNLSSLELGDSALYFCASSVAGQSNYGYTFGSGTRLTVV.

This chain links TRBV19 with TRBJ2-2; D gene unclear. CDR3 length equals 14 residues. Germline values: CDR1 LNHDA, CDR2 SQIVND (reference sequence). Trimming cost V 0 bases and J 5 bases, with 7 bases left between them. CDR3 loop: CASSIEGNTGELFF. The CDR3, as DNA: TGTGCCAGTAGTATAGAGGGCAATACCGGGGAGCTGTTTTTT.

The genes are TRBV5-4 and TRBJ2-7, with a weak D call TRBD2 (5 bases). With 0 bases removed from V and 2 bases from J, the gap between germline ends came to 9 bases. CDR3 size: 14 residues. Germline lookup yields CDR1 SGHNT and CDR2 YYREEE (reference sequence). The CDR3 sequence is CASSLGRTPYEQYF. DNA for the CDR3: TGTGCCAGCAGCTTGGGAAGGACTCCCTACGAGCAGTACTTC.

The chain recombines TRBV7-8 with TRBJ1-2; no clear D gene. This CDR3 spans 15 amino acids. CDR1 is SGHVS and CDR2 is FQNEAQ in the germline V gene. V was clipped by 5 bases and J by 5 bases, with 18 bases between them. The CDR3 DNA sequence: TGTGCCAGCAGCAGCCGGGAGCAGAGGTTGTATGGCTACACCTTC. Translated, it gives CASSSREQRLYGYTF.